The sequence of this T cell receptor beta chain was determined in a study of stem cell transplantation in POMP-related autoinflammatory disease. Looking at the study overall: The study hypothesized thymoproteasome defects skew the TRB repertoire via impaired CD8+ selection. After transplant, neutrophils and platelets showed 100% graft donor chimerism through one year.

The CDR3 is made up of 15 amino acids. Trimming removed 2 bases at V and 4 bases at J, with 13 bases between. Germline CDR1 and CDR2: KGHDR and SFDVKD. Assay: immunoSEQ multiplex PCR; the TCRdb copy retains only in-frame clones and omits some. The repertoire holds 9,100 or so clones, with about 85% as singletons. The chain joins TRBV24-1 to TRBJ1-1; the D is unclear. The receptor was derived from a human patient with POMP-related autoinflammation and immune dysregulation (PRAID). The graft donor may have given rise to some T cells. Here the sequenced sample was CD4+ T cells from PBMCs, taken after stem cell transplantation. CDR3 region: CATSDSSEGLTEAFF. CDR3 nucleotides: TGTGCCACCAGTGATTCCTCGGAGGGCCTCACTGAAGCTTTCTTT.